This T cell receptor (beta chain) appears in the sequencing data of a study of post-analysis software for immune sequencing data. Study results and limitations: Patients carried 5 or 6 TRBV segments more frequently than controls did, and TRBV5-6, TRBV5-1 and TRBV20-1 were among them.

Germline V CDR1 and CDR2: MGHDK, SYGVNS. This CDR3 contains 14 residues. Unique molecular identifiers were carried by the TCR beta cDNA libraries. The yield from approximately 1 to 10 million T cells was roughly 500,000 cDNA molecules in total. A single record per CDR3 protein comes from TCRdb applying MiXCR to the PCR reads. The sample carries about 820,000 distinct CDR3 sequences, roughly 58% recorded once. As for this clonotype: Its specificity is not known.

Sequencing was performed on blood. This TCR came from a girl aged 10 to 17 with multiple sclerosis. This chain joins TRBV25-1 and TRBJ2-4; no definite D call. Gene TRBJ2-7 matches the end of the DNA better, so the J call may be wrong. CDR3 protein: CASSDSVAPDEQYF. CDR3 sequence (DNA): TGTGCCAGCAGTGATAGTGTGGCGCCCGACGAGCAGTACTTC.